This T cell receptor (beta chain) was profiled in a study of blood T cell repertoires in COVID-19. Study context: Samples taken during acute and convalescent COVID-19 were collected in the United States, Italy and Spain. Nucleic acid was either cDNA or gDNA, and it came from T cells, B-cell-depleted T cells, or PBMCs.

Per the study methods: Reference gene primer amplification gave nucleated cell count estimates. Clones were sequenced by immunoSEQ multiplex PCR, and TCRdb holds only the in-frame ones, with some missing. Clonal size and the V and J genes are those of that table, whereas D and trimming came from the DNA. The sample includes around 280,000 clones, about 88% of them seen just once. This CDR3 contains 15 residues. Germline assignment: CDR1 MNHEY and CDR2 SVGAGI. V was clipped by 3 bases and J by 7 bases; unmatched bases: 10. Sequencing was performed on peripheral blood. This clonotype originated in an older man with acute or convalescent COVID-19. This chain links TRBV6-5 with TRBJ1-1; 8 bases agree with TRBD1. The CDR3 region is CASSYPRQGKNEAFF. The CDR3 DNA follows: TGTGCCAGCAGTTATCCCCGACAGGGGAAGAATGAAGCTTTCTTT.